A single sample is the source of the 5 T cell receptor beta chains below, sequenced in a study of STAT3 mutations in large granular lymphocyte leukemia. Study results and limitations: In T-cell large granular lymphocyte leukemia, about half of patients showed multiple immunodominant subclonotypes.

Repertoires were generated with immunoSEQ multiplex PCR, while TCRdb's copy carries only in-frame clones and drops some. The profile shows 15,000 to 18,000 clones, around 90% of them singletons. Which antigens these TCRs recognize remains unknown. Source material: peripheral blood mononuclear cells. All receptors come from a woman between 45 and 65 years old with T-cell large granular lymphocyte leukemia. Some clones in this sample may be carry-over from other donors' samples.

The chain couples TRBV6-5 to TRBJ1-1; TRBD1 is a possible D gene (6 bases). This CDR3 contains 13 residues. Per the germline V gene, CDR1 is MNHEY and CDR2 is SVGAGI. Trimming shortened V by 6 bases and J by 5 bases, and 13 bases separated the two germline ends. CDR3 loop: CASRGGRETEAFF. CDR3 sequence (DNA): TGTGCCAGCAGAGGGGGGAGAGAGACTGAAGCTTTCTTT.

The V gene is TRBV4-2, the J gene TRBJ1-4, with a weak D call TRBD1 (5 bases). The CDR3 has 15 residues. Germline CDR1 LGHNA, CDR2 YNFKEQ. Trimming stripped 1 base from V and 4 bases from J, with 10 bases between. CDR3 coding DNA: TGTGCCAGCAGCCAAGTTGGGGGAGTTAATGAAAAACTGTTTTTT. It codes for CASSQVGGVNEKLFF.

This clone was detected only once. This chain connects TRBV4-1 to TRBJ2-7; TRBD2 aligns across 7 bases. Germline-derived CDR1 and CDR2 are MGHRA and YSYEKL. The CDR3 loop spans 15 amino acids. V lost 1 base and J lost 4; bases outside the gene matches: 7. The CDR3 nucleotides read TGCGCCAGCAGCCAAGTCCACGACGGGGGGTACGAGCAGTACTTC. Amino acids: CASSQVHDGGYEQYF.

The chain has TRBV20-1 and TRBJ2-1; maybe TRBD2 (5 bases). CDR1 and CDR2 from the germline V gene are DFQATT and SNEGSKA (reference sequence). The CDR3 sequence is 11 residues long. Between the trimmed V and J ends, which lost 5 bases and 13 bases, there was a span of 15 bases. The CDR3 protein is CSAHGETSQFF. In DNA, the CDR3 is TGCAGTGCTCACGGCGAAACTAGTCAGTTCTTC.

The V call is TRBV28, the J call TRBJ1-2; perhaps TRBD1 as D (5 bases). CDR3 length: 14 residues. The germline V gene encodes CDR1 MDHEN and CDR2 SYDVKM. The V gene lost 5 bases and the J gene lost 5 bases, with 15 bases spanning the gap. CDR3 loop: CASSLGGVGYGYTF. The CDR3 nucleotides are TGTGCCAGCAGTCTCGGAGGGGTGGGGTATGGCTACACCTTC.